This T cell receptor beta chain stems from a study of long-term antiretroviral therapy in people with HIV. Study-level points and caveats: Pre-ART expanded TRB clones stayed dominant throughout, though often decreasing after ART. The ART regimens used between 2004 and 2017 may be less effective than current ones. ART-treated samples gained diversity yet remained below transplant donor controls. HIV repertoires showed narrower CDR3 length ranges than controls.

Researchers ran immunoSEQ v3.0 at survey level. TCRdb keeps only in-frame clones here, not all; method: immunoSEQ multiplex PCR. The sample shows 40,000 or so clones, roughly four fifths of them seen only once. Germline V CDR1 and CDR2: SGDLS, YYNGEE. The V gene lost 1 base and the J gene lost 5 bases, with 18 bases spanning the gap. The length of the CDR3 is 17 residues. As to this clone: Its antigen is still unknown.

This sequence originates from a man in his late teens or twenties with HIV. This sample comprised unsorted PBMCs, obtained 0.3 years after starting antiretroviral therapy. This chain joins TRBV9 and TRBJ2-2; a weak D match, TRBD2 (5 bases). This CDR3 reads CASSVPGVVPSTGELFF. The CDR3 coding sequence is TGTGCCAGCAGCGTACCCGGGGTGGTCCCCTCTACCGGGGAGCTGTTTTTT.